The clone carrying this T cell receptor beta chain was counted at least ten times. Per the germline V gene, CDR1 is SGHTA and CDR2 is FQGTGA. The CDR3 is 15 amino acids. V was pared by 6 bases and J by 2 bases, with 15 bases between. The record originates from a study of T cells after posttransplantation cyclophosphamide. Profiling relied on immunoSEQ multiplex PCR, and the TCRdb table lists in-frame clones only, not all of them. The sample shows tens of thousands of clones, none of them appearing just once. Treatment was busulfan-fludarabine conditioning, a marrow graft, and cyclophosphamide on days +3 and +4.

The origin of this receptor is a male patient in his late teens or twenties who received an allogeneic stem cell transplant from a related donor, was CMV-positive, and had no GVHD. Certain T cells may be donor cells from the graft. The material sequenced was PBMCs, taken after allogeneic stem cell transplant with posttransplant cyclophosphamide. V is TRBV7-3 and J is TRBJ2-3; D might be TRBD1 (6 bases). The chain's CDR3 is CASSQDRLNTDTQYF. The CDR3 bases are TGTGCCAGCAGTCAGGACAGACTCAACACAGATACGCAGTATTTT.